A few counts support the clone carrying this T cell receptor beta chain. What it binds is not known. This sample stems from a study of T cells in Graves' hyperthyroidism and ophthalmopathy. For the study at large: The authors collected peripheral blood at initial diagnosis, before any treatment.

There were TCR beta CDR3 regions amplified from RNA transcripts. HTBI primers were employed in a first-round RT-PCR of the TCR CDR3. Via MiXCR, TCRdb re-called the multiplex PCR reads, giving one row per CDR3 protein. This sample yields 500,000 or so distinct CDR3 sequences, of which roughly a sixth are seen a single time; approximately 16% belongs to the top ten. V dropped 3 bases and J dropped 5; count of bases not matched to a gene: 7. Germline V gene lookup returns CDR1 MNHNS and CDR2 SASEGT. The CDR3 has 16 amino acids. Study results and limitations: Ophthalmopathy cases were set apart from stable hyperthyroidism by a 13 V-J model.

Clinical symptoms, serum thyroxine, TRAb, thyroid ultrasound and orbital computed tomography informed diagnoses. The clonotype was recovered from a woman younger than 35 with Graves' ophthalmopathy. The rearrangement joins TRBV6-1 to TRBJ1-6, with TRBD1 matching 7 bases. The sample consisted of blood. The CDR3 protein is CASSDTGAADNSPLHF. In nucleotides, the CDR3 is TGTGCCAGCAGTGACACAGGGGCCGCGGATAATTCACCCCTCCACTTT.